These 5 T cell receptor beta chains originate from one sample sequenced in a study of blood T cell repertoires in COVID-19. The data were produced by immunoSEQ multiplex PCR, yet TCRdb's version contains in-frame clones alone and is incomplete. Here the sample spans more than 90,000 clones, approximately 87% being singletons. Sample: peripheral blood. Source of these receptors: a woman in her thirties with acute or convalescent COVID-19.

J is TRBJ2-2 and V is TRBV4-1; D is possibly TRBD2 (5 bases). Trimming left V 4 bases short and J 6 bases short, with 15 bases between. The CDR3 is 15 residues long. Germline V CDR1 and CDR2: MGHRA, YSYEKL. CDR3 region: CASSPPWERPGELFF. The CDR3, as DNA: TGCGCCAGCAGCCCCCCTTGGGAGCGACCCGGGGAGCTGTTTTTT.

The chain combines TRBV28 with TRBJ2-1; D gene unclear. The germline V and J ends were trimmed by 5 bases and 3 bases, with 11 bases remaining between them. The germline CDR1 and CDR2 sequences are MDHEN and SYDVKM. This CDR3 has 14 residues. The CDR3 spells CASSPGSYYNEQFF. The CDR3 DNA sequence: TGTGCCAGCAGTCCCGGGTCGTACTACAATGAGCAGTTCTTC.

The chain employs TRBV6-5 and TRBJ2-7, with D possibly matching TRBD1 (5 bases). Looked up from germline, CDR1 is MNHEY and CDR2 is SVGAGI. V lost 3 bases to trimming and J lost 7 bases, with 19 bases between them. The CDR3 contains 15 residues. The CDR3 reads CASSYDQGSSREQYF. The CDR3 DNA reads as TGTGCCAGCAGTTATGATCAGGGAAGCTCACGAGAGCAGTACTTC.

This clone was counted a few times. This sequence joins TRBV5-1 and TRBJ1-5; D gene unclear. The CDR3 runs to 15 residues. V was clipped by 0 bases and J by 3 bases, with 10 bases between them. Germline V gene lookup returns CDR1 SGHRS and CDR2 YFSETQ. The CDR3 region is CASSLGESNNQPQHF. CDR3 bases: TGCGCCAGCAGCTTGGGGGAGTCAAACAATCAGCCCCAGCATTTT. The full variable domain, in which reference TRBV5-1 and TRBJ1-5 provide the parts outside the CDR3, is KAGVTQTPRYLIKTRGQQVTLSCSPISGHRSVSWYQQTPGQGLQFLFEYFSETQRNKGNFPGRFSGRQFSNSRSEMNVSTLELGDSALYLCASSLGESNNQPQHFGDGTRLSIL.

This chain connects TRBV5-1 to TRBJ1-2, with 8 bases lining up with TRBD1. The V gene's germline CDR1 is SGHRS and CDR2 YFSETQ. The CDR3 length is 14 residues. V lost 0 bases and J lost 6; bases outside the gene matches: 4. CDR3 in amino acids: CASSLGQGANGYTF. The CDR3 DNA reads as TGCGCCAGCAGCTTGGGTCAGGGGGCCAATGGCTACACCTTC.